This T cell receptor beta chain appears in the sequencing data of a study of technical replicates of blood from several donors. The assay was immunoSEQ multiplex PCR, and TCRdb's table has in-frame clones only and misses some. The data show some 70,000 clones, around 95% seen once. The CDR3 contains 14 residues. V was shortened by 6 bases and J by 10 bases, with 17 bases between the two germline ends. CDR1 is SGHRS and CDR2 is YFSETQ in the germline V gene. The chain carries TRBV5-1 and TRBJ1-6, with D possibly matching TRBD1 (5 bases). Sample: T cells isolated from PBMCs. This clonotype was obtained from a human donor in good health. The CDR3 is CASNPGPAGSPLHF. CDR3 nucleotides: TGCGCCAGCAACCCAGGGCCCGCGGGGTCACCCCTCCACTTT.